The subject of this entry is one TCR beta chain. The sample carries other DNA sequences with the same CDR3. The data were obtained in a study of graft-versus-host responses after intestinal transplantation. Study information: Anti-thymocyte globulin was used for induction in all recipients, who then took tacrolimus and steroids for approximately three years.

General study points: Analysis identified GvH clones in recipient marrow, with some appearing first in ileum or blood. Levels of circulating GvH clones at their peak were associated with early post-transplant HvG declines.

CFSE-labeled responder cells (around 200,000) were plated with around 200,000 irradiated, violet-dye-labeled stimulator cells. Dividing CFSE-low CD3+CD4+ and CD3+CD8+ responders were isolated by sorting after the reaction. The protocol was immunoSEQ multiplex PCR, while the TCRdb copy is restricted to in-frame clones and leaves out a portion. The profile shows approximately 23,000 clones, roughly 44% of them singletons. The germline V gene has CDR1 LGHNT and CDR2 FRNRAP. CDR3 size: 12 residues. Deletions cut 4 bases from V and 4 bases from J, with 5 bases between. This receptor was obtained from a human patient who was an organ donor for intestinal transplantation. V is TRBV12-5 and J is TRBJ2-1; unclear D gene. The sequenced sample was alloreactive CD8+ T cells from a mixed lymphocyte reaction culture, obtained before transplantation. The subset here: CFSE-low proliferating T cells sorted from approximately 6-day pre-transplant mixed lymphocyte reaction (GvH or HvG direction). CDR3 region: CASGYGYNEQFF. DNA for the CDR3: TGTGCTAGTGGTTATGGGTACAATGAGCAGTTCTTC.